The sequence of this TCR beta chain was determined in a study of identical twins. The study's findings and limits: Insertions were reduced in abundant cord blood beta clonotypes but not in memory repertoires.

The V gene's germline CDR1 is LGHNA and CDR2 YNFKEQ. This CDR3 is 15 amino acids long. Unmatched junction bases numbered 2, after V lost 0 bases and J lost 2 bases. TCRdb re-called the 5' RACE reads with MiXCR, one entry per CDR3 protein. This repertoire shows fewer than 250,000 distinct CDR3 sequences, about 7% found once; its top ten account for more than 3%. Notes on this clonotype: As yet, its antigen is unknown.

These sequences were also reported in another study, on yellow fever vaccine responses in identical twins.

The source material was memory (CD45RO+) T cells sorted from blood. The chain combines TRBV4-2 with TRBJ2-7; 9 bases are a match to TRBD2. The sequence was collected from a woman under 30 in good health. DNA of the CDR3: TGTGCCAGCAGCCAAGATTTAGCGGGAGCCTACGAGCAGTACTTC. Translating it yields CASSQDLAGAYEQYF.